A single sample is the source of the 16 T cell receptor beta chains below, sequenced in a study of PD-1 blockade in classical Hodgkin lymphoma (TCRdb year 2020). Sample time point, as interpreted from the label and publication: cycle 2 day 1 (C2D1) of nivolumab. Every trial patient had relapsed after autologous stem cell transplantation, and cohorts A, B and C differed in prior brentuximab vedotin exposure. The protocol used for the library was the immunoSEQ multiplex PCR assay. TCRdb holds this immuneACCESS table with in-frame rearrangements only. Some clones are missing; in checked studies, unresolved V genes explain under half, and the rest has no known cause. For this sample the table gives 15,000 to 20,000 clones, of which more than 75% were detected only once. The top ten clonotypes cover 25% to 35% of the sample. The specimen was peripheral blood mononuclear cells (PBMCs), collected before the second cycle of nivolumab. The receptors shown here come from a human donor with classical Hodgkin lymphoma.

In this sample, this clone turned up once. This chain links TRBV6-5 with TRBJ2-7, with 7 nucleotides matching TRBD2. The length of the CDR3 is 11 residues. Germline V gene lookup returns CDR1 MNHEY and CDR2 SVGAGI. As DNA, the CDR3 is TGTTCGGTGGGGGGGGGCTACGAGCAGTACTTC. Its protein product is CSVGGGYEQYF.

About this clone: This CDR3 fails to terminate in the conserved phenylalanine or tryptophan, so it likely reflects a read error. The genes are TRBV4-2 and TRBJ2-7; 7 bases agree with TRBD2. This CDR3 region has 11 residues. Per germline, CDR1 LGHNA and CDR2 YNFKEQ. V trimming: 3 bases; J trimming: 9 bases; junction bases outside the gene matches: 2. CDR3 bases: TGTGCCAGCAGCCAGGTAGCGGGGCAGTACCTC. Its translation: CASSQVAGQYL.

The V gene is TRBV10-1, the J gene TRBJ1-1, with D possibly TRBD1 on 6 matching bases. V gave up 6 bases and J gave up 5 bases, with 31 bases separating them. Germline CDR1 and CDR2: WNHNN and SYGVQD (reference sequence). The CDR3 sequence is 19 residues long. CDR3 protein: CASRLKNSGTPKFRTEAFF. DNA for the CDR3: TGCGCCAGCAGACTAAAAAACTCCGGGACACCCAAGTTTCGAACTGAAGCTTTCTTT.

Comment on this clone: A read error may account for a junction end that differs from germline. The V and J genes are TRBV28 and TRBJ2-7; D is unresolved. The CDR3 extends over 12 amino acids. Germline V gene lookup returns CDR1 MDHEN and CDR2 SYDVKM. The CDR3 protein is CASSAQSLGRAF. DNA of the CDR3: TGTGCCAGCAGTGCCCAATCATTAGGACGGGCGTTC.

The chain has TRBV4-3 and TRBJ2-7; D call uncertain. With 0 bases removed from V and 3 bases from J, the gap between germline ends came to 6 bases. The CDR3 length is 13 residues. The germline gives CDR1 LGHNA, CDR2 YSLEER. This CDR3 is CASSQDSGYEQYF. The CDR3, as DNA: TGCGCCAGCAGCCAAGATTCAGGCTACGAGCAGTACTTC.

The gene calls are TRBV6-1 and TRBJ1-5, with unresolved D. Deletions cut 4 bases from V and 4 bases from J, with 11 bases between. CDR3 length: 14 amino acids. Germline V gene data show CDR1 as MNHNS and CDR2 as SASEGT. The DNA for the CDR3 is TGTGCCAGCAGTGTCTCAATGGAGAATCAGCCCCAGCATTTT. Encoded protein: CASSVSMENQPQHF.

This clone has only one observation. The CDR3 protein is CASSFGSPSGNTIYF. The CDR3 coding sequence is TGTGCCAGCAGCTTCGGTTCACCCTCTGGAAACACCATATATTTT. The chain has TRBV5-4 and TRBJ1-3; D is uncertain. Germline V gene sequence: CDR1 SGHNT, CDR2 YYREEE (reference sequence). CDR3 length equals 15 residues. Trimming shortened V by 2 bases and J by 0 bases, and 9 bases separated the two germline ends.

This rearrangement joins TRBV7-9 to TRBJ1-6; D might be TRBD1 (6 bases). Germline lookup yields CDR1 SEHNR and CDR2 FQNEAQ (reference sequence). The CDR3 runs to 17 residues. The V end was cut by 2 bases, the J end by 8 bases, with 19 bases between. CDR3 DNA sequence: TGTGCCAGCAGCTTATCCGAGGGGACAAATAAGGATTCACCCCTCCACTTT. Protein product: CASSLSEGTNKDSPLHF.

This clone was counted a single time. V and J are TRBV6-1 and TRBJ1-5, with a possible D match to TRBD1 (5 bases). The CDR3 has 18 residues. Per the germline V gene, CDR1 is MNHNS and CDR2 is SASEGT. Trimming removed 0 bases at V and 0 bases at J, with 15 bases between. In DNA, the CDR3 is TGTGCCAGCAGTGAAGCGATTTGGGGGAGCGCTAGCAATCAGCCCCAGCATTTT. Translated: CASSEAIWGSASNQPQHF.

With respect to this clone: One end of the junction does not line up with germline, which may come from a read error. Other nucleotide sequences in the sample specify the same CDR3. CDR3 sequence (DNA): TGTGCCAGCAGCCCGGTACAGGGTTTCGAGACCCAGTACTTC. Translating it yields CASSPVQGFETQYF. The chain links TRBV5-1 to TRBJ2-5, with D tentatively TRBD1 (6 bases). The germline CDR1 and CDR2 sequences are SGHRS and YFSETQ. CDR3 length: 14 residues. Using reference TRBV5-1 and TRBJ2-5 for the parts outside the CDR3, the full variable domain is KAGVTQTPRYLIKTRGQQVTLSCSPISGHRSVSWYQQTPGQGLQFLFEYFSETQRNKGNFPGRFSGRQFSNSRSEMNVSTLELGDSALYLCASSPVQGFETQYFGPGTRLLVL.

V is TRBV7-2 and J is TRBJ2-3; 7 nucleotides match TRBD2. Trimming cost V 4 bases and J 8 bases; bases outside gene matches: 3. Germline CDR1 SGHTA, CDR2 FQGNSA. The CDR3 contains 12 residues. The DNA for the CDR3 is TGTGCCAGCAGCTCCCAGCGGGGTACGCAGTATTTT. Translation gives CASSSQRGTQYF.

This rearrangement joins TRBV2 to TRBJ1-1; D is ambiguous. This CDR3 has 13 amino acids. Trimming left V 2 bases short and J 7 bases short, with 11 bases between. CDR1 and CDR2 (germline): SNHLY, FYNNEI. The CDR3 protein is CASSESWTGEAFF. In nucleotides, the CDR3 is TGTGCCAGCAGTGAATCGTGGACGGGTGAAGCTTTCTTT.

The chain's CDR3 is CASSPLPGRRGYTF. CDR3 nucleotides: TGTGCCAGCAGCCCCCTCCCGGGGCGCCGTGGCTACACCTTC. The chain recombines TRBV28 with TRBJ1-2; D may be TRBD1 (5 bases). CDR3 length: 14 amino acids. The V end lost 6 bases, the J end lost 7 bases, and 18 bases lay between the germline ends. Germline CDR1 reads MDHEN; CDR2 reads SYDVKM.

In its sample, this clone was seen a few times. The CDR3 loop reads CASTSVRQALTGELFF. In nucleotides, the CDR3 is TGTGCCAGCACCTCAGTCCGACAGGCTCTCACCGGGGAGCTGTTTTTT. This sequence joins TRBV27 and TRBJ2-2; D perhaps matches TRBD1 (6 bases). V lost 7 bases, J lost 4 bases, and 19 bases lay in between. Germline V lookup: CDR1 MNHEY, CDR2 SMNVEV (reference sequence). This CDR3 comprises 16 residues.

This clone appeared once. This chain connects TRBV27 to TRBJ2-4; TRBD2 is a possible D gene (5 bases). The V and J ends lost 7 bases and 2 bases respectively, with 9 bases between them. Germline CDR1 reads MNHEY; CDR2 reads SMNVEV (reference sequence). The CDR3 spans 13 residues. The CDR3 loop reads CASTTGTKNIQYF. Written as DNA, the CDR3 is TGTGCCAGCACCACCGGGACCAAAAACATTCAGTACTTC.

The J gene is TRBJ2-7, the V gene TRBV4-2; 12 nucleotides line up with TRBD1. CDR3 length: 16 amino acids. Unmatched junction bases numbered 6, after V lost 1 base and J lost 5 bases. Germline V gene data show CDR1 as LGHNA and CDR2 as YNFKEQ. CDR3 DNA: TGTGCCAGCAGCCAAGCCACCGGGACAGGGGGCAACGAGCAGTACTTC. Protein: CASSQATGTGGNEQYF.